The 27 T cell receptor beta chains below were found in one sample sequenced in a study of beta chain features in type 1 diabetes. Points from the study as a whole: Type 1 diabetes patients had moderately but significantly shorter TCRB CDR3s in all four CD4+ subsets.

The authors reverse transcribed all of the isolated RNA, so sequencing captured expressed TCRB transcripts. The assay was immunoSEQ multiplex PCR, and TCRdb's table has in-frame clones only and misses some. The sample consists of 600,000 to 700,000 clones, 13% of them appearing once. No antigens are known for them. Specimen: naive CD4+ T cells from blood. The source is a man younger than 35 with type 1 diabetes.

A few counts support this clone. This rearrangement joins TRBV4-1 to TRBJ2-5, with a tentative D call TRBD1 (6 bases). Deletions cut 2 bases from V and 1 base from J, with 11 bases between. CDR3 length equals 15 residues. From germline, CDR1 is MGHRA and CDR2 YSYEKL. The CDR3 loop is CASSQLQGSQETQYF. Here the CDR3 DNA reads TGCGCCAGCAGCCAACTACAGGGATCCCAAGAGACCCAGTACTTC.

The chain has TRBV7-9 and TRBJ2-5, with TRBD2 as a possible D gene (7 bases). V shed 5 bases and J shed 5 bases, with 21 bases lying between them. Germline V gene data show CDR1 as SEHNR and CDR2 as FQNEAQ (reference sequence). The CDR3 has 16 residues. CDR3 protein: CASSPMRGRGEETQYF. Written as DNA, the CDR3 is TGTGCCAGCAGCCCAATGCGGGGGCGCGGGGAGGAGACCCAGTACTTC.

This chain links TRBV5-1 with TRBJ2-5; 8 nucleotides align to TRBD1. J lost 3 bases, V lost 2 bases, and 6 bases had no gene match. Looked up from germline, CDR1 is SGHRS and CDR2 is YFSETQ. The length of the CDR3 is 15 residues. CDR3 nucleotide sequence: TGCGCCAGCAGCTTTCAGGGGGCGCGAGAAGAGACCCAGTACTTC. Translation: CASSFQGAREETQYF.

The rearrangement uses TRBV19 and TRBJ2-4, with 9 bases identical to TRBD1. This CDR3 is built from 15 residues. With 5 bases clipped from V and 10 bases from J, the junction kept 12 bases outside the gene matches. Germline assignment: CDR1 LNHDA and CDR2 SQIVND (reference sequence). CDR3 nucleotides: TGTGCCAGTAGTCGGACCGGGACAGGGCCCCTTATTCAGTACTTC. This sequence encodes CASSRTGTGPLIQYF.

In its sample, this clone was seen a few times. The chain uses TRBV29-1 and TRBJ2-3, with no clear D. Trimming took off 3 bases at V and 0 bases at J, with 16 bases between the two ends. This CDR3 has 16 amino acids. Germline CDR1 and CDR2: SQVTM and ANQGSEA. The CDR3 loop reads CSVDGWTTRSTDTQYF. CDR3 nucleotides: TGCAGCGTTGACGGTTGGACGACGAGGAGCACAGATACGCAGTATTTT.

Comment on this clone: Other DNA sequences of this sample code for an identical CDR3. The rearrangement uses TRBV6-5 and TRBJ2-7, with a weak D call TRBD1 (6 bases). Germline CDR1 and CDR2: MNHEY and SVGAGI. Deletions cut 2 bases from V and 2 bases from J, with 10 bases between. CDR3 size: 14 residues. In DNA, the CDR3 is TGTGCCAGCAGTTACAGTACAGGGACCTACGAGCAGTACTTC. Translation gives CASSYSTGTYEQYF.

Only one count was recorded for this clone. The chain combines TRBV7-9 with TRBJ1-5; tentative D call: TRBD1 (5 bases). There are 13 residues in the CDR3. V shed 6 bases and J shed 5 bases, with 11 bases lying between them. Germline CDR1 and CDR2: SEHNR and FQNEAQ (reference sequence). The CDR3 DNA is TGTGCCAGCAGGAAGACAGACGATCAGCCCCAGCATTTT. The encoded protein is CASRKTDDQPQHF. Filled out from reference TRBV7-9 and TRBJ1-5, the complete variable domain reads DTGVSQNPRHKITKRGQNVTFRCDPISEHNRLYWYRQTLGQGPEFLTYFQNEAQLEKSRLLSDRFSAERPKGSFSTLEIQRTEQGDSAMYLCASRKTDDQPQHFGDGTRLSIL.

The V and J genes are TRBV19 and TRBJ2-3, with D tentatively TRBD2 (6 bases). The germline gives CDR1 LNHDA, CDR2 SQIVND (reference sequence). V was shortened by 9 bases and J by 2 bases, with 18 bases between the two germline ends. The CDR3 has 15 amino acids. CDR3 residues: CASKGRRDFTDTQYF. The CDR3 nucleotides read TGTGCCAGCAAGGGGAGGCGGGACTTCACAGATACGCAGTATTTT.

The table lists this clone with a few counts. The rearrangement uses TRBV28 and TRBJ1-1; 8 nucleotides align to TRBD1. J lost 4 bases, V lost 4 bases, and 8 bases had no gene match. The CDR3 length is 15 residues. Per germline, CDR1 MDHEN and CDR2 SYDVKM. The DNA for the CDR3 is TGTGCCAGCAGTTCCCCAGGGGGCTTGGGCACTGAAGCTTTCTTT. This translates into CASSSPGGLGTEAFF. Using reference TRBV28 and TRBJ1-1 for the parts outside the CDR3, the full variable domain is DVKVTQSSRYLVKRTGEKVFLECVQDMDHENMFWYRQDPGLGLRLIYFSYDVKMKEKGDIPEGYSVSREKKERFSLILESASTNQTSMYLCASSSPGGLGTEAFFGQGTRLTVV.

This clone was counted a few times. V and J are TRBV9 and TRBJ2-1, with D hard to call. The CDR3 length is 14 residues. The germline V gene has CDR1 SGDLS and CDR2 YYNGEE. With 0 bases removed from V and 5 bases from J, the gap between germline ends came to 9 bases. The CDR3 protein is CASSVESPDNEQFF. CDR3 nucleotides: TGTGCCAGCAGCGTAGAATCTCCCGACAATGAGCAGTTCTTC.

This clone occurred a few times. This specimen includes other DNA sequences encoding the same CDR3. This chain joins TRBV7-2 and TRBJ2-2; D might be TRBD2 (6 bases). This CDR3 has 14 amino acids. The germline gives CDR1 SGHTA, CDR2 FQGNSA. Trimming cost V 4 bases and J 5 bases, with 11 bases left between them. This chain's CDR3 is CASSSRAGTGELFF. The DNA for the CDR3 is TGTGCCAGCAGCTCCCGGGCGGGGACCGGGGAGCTGTTTTTT.

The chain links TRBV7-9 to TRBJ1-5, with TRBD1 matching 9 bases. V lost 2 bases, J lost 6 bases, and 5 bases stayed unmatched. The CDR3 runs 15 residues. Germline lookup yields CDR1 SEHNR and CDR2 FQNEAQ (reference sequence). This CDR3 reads CASSLTGQGSQPQHF. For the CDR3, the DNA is TGTGCCAGCAGCTTAACGGGACAGGGTAGTCAGCCCCAGCATTTT.

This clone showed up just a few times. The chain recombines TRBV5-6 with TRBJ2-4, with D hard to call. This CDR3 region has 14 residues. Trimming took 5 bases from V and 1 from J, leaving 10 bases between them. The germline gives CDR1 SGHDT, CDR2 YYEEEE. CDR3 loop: CASRFGAAKNIQYF. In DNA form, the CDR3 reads TGTGCCAGCAGGTTTGGAGCGGCCAAAAACATTCAGTACTTC.

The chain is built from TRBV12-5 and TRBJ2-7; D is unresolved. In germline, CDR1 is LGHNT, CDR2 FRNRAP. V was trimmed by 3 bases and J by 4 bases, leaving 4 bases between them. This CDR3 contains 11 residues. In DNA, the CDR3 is TGTGCTAGTGGTTTTCGGTACGAGCAGTACTTC. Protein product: CASGFRYEQYF.

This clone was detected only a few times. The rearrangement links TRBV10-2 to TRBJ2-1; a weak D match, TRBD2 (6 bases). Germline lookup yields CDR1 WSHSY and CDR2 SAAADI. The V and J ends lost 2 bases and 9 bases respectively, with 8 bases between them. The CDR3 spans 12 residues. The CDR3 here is CASSETGGEQFF. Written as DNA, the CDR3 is TGCGCCAGCAGTGAGACCGGGGGTGAGCAGTTCTTC.

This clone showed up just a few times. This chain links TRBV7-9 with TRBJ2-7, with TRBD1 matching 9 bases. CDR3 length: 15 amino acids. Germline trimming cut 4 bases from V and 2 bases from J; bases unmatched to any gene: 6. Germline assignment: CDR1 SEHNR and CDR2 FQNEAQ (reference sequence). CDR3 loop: CASSSLTGGAYEQYF. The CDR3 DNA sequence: TGTGCCAGCAGCTCCTTGACAGGGGGAGCCTACGAGCAGTACTTC.

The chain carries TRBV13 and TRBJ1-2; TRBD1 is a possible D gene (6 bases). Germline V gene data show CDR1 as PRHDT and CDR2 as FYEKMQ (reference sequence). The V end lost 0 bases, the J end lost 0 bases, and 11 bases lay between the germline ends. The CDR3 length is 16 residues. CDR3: CASSLGKGGSNYGYTF. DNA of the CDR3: TGTGCCAGCAGCTTAGGGAAAGGGGGTTCTAACTATGGCTACACCTTC.

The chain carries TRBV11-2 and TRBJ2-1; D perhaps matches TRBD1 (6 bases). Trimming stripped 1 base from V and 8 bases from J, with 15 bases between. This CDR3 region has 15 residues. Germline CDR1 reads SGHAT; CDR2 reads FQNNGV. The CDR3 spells CASSLAPQGRDEQFF. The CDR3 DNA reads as TGTGCCAGCAGCTTAGCACCACAGGGTAGGGATGAGCAGTTCTTC. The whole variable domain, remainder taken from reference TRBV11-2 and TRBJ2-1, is EAGVAQSPRYKIIEKRQSVAFWCNPISGHATLYWYQQILGQGPKLLIQFQNNGVVDDSQLPKDRFSAERLKGVDSTLKIQPAKLEDSAVYLCASSLAPQGRDEQFFGPGTRLTVL.

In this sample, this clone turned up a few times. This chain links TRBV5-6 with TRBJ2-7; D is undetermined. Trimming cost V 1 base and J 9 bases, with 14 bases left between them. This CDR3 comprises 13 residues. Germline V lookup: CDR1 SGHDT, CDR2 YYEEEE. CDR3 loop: CASSLIAARGQYF. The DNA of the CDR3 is TGTGCCAGCAGCTTGATTGCGGCCCGAGGGCAGTACTTC.

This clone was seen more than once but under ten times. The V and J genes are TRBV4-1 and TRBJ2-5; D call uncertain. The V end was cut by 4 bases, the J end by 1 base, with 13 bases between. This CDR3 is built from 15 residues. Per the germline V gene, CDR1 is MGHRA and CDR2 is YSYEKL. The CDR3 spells CASSRRLQVQETQYF. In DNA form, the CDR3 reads TGCGCCAGCAGCCGGCGATTACAAGTCCAAGAGACCCAGTACTTC.

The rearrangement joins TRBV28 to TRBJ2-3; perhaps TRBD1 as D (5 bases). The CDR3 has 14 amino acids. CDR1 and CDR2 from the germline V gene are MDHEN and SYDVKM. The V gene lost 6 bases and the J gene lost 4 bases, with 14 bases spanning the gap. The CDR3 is CASRTGDRADTQYF. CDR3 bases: TGTGCCAGCAGAACAGGTGATCGGGCAGATACGCAGTATTTT.

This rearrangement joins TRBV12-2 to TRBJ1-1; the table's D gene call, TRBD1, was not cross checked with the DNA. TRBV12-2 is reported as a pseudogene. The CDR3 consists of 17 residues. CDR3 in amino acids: CASRLAEGAMWDTEAFF. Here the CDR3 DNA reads TGTGCAAGTCGCTTAGCGGAGGGGGCAATGTGGGACACTGAAGCTTTCTTT.

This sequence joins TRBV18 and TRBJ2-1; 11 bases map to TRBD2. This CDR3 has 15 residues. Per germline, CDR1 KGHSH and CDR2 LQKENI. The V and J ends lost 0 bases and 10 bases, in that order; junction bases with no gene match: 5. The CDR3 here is CASSPPSGGAQEQFF. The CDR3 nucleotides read TGTGCCAGCTCACCACCTAGCGGGGGGGCCCAGGAGCAGTTCTTC.

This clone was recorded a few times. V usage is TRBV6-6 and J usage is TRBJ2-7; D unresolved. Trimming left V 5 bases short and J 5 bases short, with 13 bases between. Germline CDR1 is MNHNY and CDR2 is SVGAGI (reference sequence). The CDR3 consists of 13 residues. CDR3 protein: CASSKHRADEQYF. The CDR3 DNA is TGTGCCAGCAGTAAGCACCGGGCTGACGAGCAGTACTTC.

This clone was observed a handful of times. CDR3 in amino acids: CAWSVLPSETQYF. The CDR3 DNA is TGTGCCTGGAGTGTTTTGCCCTCGGAGACCCAGTACTTC. The V gene is TRBV30, the J gene TRBJ2-5; D remains unclear. Trimming removed 0 bases from V and 5 bases from J, with 10 bases in between. The germline V gene encodes CDR1 GTSNPN and CDR2 SVGIG (reference sequence). The CDR3 consists of 13 residues.

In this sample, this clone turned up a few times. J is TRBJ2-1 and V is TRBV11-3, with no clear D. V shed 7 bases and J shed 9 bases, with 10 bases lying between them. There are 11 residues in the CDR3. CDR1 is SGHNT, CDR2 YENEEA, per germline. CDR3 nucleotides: TGTGCCAGCACCGATCTAGGTGAGCAGTTCTTC. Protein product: CASTDLGEQFF. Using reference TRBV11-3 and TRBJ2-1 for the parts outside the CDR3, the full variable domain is EAGVVQSPRYKIIEKKQPVAFWCNPISGHNTLYWYLQNLGQGPELLIRYENEEAVDDSQLPKDRFSAERLKGVDSTLKIQPAELGDSAVYLCASTDLGEQFFGPGTRLTVL.

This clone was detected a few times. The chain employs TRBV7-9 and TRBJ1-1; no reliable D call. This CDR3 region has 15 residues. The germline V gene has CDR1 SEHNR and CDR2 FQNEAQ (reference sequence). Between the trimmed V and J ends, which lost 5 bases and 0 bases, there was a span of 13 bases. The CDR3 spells CASSPSRGVNTEAFF. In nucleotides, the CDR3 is TGTGCCAGCAGCCCCTCCCGCGGGGTGAACACTGAAGCTTTCTTT.